This T cell receptor beta chain was found in a study of blood T cell repertoires in COVID-19. Clones were read by immunoSEQ multiplex PCR, and TCRdb kept only the in-frame ones, dropping some. The table records under 200,000 clones, around 82% of them present only once. The V gene lost 0 bases and the J gene lost 14 bases, with 15 bases spanning the gap. CDR3 size: 13 residues. The V gene's germline CDR1 is LGHDT and CDR2 YNNKEL (reference sequence). The receptor was isolated from a man between 70 and 80 years old with active or convalescent COVID-19. The sample comprised peripheral blood. The V call is TRBV3-1 (or the pseudogene TRBV3-2), the J call TRBJ2-3; the D gene is possibly TRBD2 (6 bases). The CDR3 reads CASSQDLGTPGYF. The CDR3 DNA is TGTGCCAGCAGCCAAGATCTAGGGACTCCCGGGTATTTT.